The rows below give T cell receptor beta chains drawn from one sample of a study of blood T cell repertoires in COVID-19. TCRdb's copy holds only in-frame clones and misses some; the assay was immunoSEQ multiplex PCR. Of tens of thousands of clones in the sample, approximately 90% are singletons; the top ten hold about 3.5%. The sample was peripheral blood. The receptors shown here come from a woman between 45 and 65 years old with COVID-19, enrolled during active disease. Each CDR3 is given with its conserved first and last residue. The D gene is left open where the match is weak. Clone size appears in some rows only: once, few, many, or a class for an expanded clone.

V	J	D	size	CDR3	DNA
TRBV28	TRBJ1-1	-	-	CASSFWQGMTEAFF	TGTGCCAGCAGTTTCTGGCAGGGGATGACTGAAGCTTTCTTT
TRBV19	TRBJ1-1	-	-	CASSIRRGGVSGQAFF	TGTGCCAGTAGTATAAGGCGGGGGGGGGTCTCGGGTCAAGCTTTCTTT
TRBV21-1	TRBJ2-7	-	-	CASSKQVYEQYF	TGTGCCAGCAGCAAACAGGTTTACGAGCAGTACTTC
TRBV28	TRBJ2-6	-	-	CASSSGAVGANVLTF	TGTGCCAGCAGTTCTGGTGCGGTAGGGGCCAACGTCCTGACTTTC
TRBV18	TRBJ2-5	TRBD1	-	CASSPKRGRGPGETQYF	TGTGCCAGCTCACCGAAACGGGGCAGGGGGCCGGGAGAGACCCAGTACTTC
TRBV19	TRBJ2-2	TRBD2	-	CASSRGTSTGELFF	TGTGCCAGTAGTAGGGGGACTAGCACCGGGGAGCTGTTTTTT
TRBV30	TRBJ2-1	TRBD2	once	CAWTSGRAGDEQFF	TGTGCCTGGACTAGCGGGAGGGCCGGGGATGAGCAGTTCTTC
TRBV6-6	TRBJ1-4	-	-	CASNRQDVGEKLFF	TGTGCCAGCAATCGACAGGATGTGGGTGAAAAACTGTTTTTT
TRBV3-1/TRBV3-2	TRBJ1-6	TRBD1	once	CASAKGTQGAIRSPLHF	TGTGCCAGCGCCAAGGGAACGCAGGGGGCGATTCGGTCACCCCTCCACTTT
TRBV10-3	TRBJ2-7	TRBD1	-	CAIRKSGQGENEQYF	TGTGCCATCAGGAAGTCGGGACAGGGAGAGAACGAGCAGTACTTC
TRBV12-2	TRBJ2-7	-	-	CASRLGGRAREQYF	TGTGCAAGTCGCTTAGGCGGGAGGGCCAGGGAGCAGTACTTC
TRBV3-1/TRBV3-2	TRBJ1-3	-	-	CASSQGRQLGNTIYF	TGTGCCAGCAGCCAAGGGAGGCAACTAGGAAACACCATATATTTT